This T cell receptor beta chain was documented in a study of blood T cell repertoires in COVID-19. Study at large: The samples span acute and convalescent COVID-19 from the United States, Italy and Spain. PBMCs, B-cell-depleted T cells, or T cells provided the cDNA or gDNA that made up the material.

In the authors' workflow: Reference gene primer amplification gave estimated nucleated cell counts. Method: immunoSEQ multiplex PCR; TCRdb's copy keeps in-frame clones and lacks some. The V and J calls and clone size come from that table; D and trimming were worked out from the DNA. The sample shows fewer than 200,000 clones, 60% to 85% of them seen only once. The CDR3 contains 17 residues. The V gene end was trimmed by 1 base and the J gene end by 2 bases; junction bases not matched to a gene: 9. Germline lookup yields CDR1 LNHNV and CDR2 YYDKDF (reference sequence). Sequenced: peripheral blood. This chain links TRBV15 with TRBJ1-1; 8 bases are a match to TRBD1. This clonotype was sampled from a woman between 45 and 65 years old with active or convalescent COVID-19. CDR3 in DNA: TGTGCCACCAGCAGAGGTTTCTTGGGACAGGTTAACACTGAAGCTTTCTTT. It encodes CATSRGFLGQVNTEAFF.